This T cell receptor (beta chain) was captured in a study of T cells in Graves' hyperthyroidism and ophthalmopathy. Study information: Peripheral blood sampling occurred at initial diagnosis, before any treatment.

The CDR3 runs 12 residues. CDR1 and CDR2 (germline): MDHEN, SYDVKM. Trimming cost V 1 base and J 9 bases, with 8 bases left between them. TCR beta CDR3 regions were amplified from RNA transcripts. Carried out on the TCR CDR3, a first-round RT-PCR used the HTBI primer set. TCRdb ran MiXCR on the multiplex PCR reads and lists one entry per CDR3 protein. The data hold hundreds of thousands of distinct CDR3 sequences, with over 13% observed a single time. Points from the study as a whole: A model of 13 V-J features distinguished ophthalmopathy from stable hyperthyroidism.

This clonotype was recorded many times. What it binds is not known. Fresh peripheral blood, under 13 ml, was the source of the PBMCs. Sample: blood. The rearrangement links TRBV28 to TRBJ2-3; no reliable D call. This clonotype was obtained from a man in his fifties with Graves' ophthalmopathy. The CDR3 nucleotides read TGTGCCAGCAGTTTATCCCGACAAACGCAGTATTTT. Residues: CASSLSRQTQYF.